Described below is a single T cell receptor beta chain sequence and its context. Cohorts were determined from participant-reported clinical history. The sample is drawn from a study of blood T cell repertoires in COVID-19. There are 14 residues in the CDR3. V was trimmed by 4 bases and J by 3 bases, leaving 13 bases between them. Per the germline V gene, CDR1 is MNHEY and CDR2 is SVGAGI. Here immunoSEQ multiplex PCR was the method, and the copy in TCRdb shows in-frame clones only, minus some. The sample shows about 180,000 clones, just over 85% of them seen only once. The V and J genes are TRBV6-5 and TRBJ2-7, with TRBD1 as a possible D gene (5 bases). The sequence was obtained from a woman aged 18-30 years who had recovered from COVID-19. The sample consisted of PBMCs or T cells enriched from blood (not recorded which). As DNA, the CDR3 is TGTGCCAGCAGTTTAGGACACCAGGACTACGAGCAGTACTTC. Translating gives CASSLGHQDYEQYF.